This TCR beta chain was sequenced during a study of response to subunit inactivated influenza vaccine. Study-level findings and limits: Few new T cells, the authors suggested, are recruited by each seasonal influenza vaccination.

For this clonotype: Its specificity is unknown.

Germline lookup yields CDR1 DFQATT and CDR2 SNEGSKA (reference sequence). There are 16 residues in the CDR3. V trimming: 6 bases; J trimming: 5 bases; junction bases outside the gene matches: 19. TCRdb re-derived calls from the RT-PCR reads in MiXCR, one entry per CDR3 protein. This sample has about 700,000 distinct CDR3 sequences, with around 14% found just once. Sequenced material: PBMCs from blood, taken 12 days after vaccination. This clonotype originated in a man between 50 and 59 years old who received an inactivated influenza vaccine. The gene calls are TRBV20-1 and TRBJ2-7, with TRBD2 matching over 7 bases. The CDR3 nucleotides read TGCAGTGCCACCGGAGGGAACGCGGGAGTCCTAAACGAGCAGTACTTC. This gives the protein CSATGGNAGVLNEQYF.